This record concerns one T cell receptor (beta chain) sequence. A few counts support this clonotype. Its cognate antigen has yet to be identified. Base qualities were left out, and no much larger clone turns up one base away. The sequencer was an Illumina MiSeq. Genomic DNA from sorted T cell subsets served as template for TCRbeta CDR3 amplification. The TCRbeta CDR3 region was amplified by multiplex PCR with 30 forward and 13 reverse primers. PCR products were purified with AMPure XP beads, after which indices and adaptors were added in a second approximately 26-cycle PCR. Before sequencing, the libraries were purified from gel with the QIAquick Gel Extraction Kit. As for the authors' bioinformatics: FLASH was used to merge paired-end reads, and IgBLAST was used to align the merged reads to IMGT V, D and J germline references. Reads with below 70% alignment identity to germline references were discarded, and 11,114,426 reads were retained study-wide. CDR3 boundaries, reading frame and productivity were assigned according to IMGT definitions. Highly-expanded clones were defined as clones at or above 1% of reads, and diversity was measured by normalized Shannon entropy. Unpaired two-tailed t-tests were used to test group differences in Shannon entropy. TCRdb handled the public reads itself, with Q25 trimming in fastp and clone calling in MiXCR, and kept productive beta chains. Each CDR3 protein gets just one entry, which takes the most common genes and DNA from the rows behind it. The V and J calls were not made by the authors but by TCRdb's processing. The sample records 280,000 or so distinct CDR3 sequences, more than 45% of which are singletons. Clones ranked in the top ten supply around 15% of the sample.

All diabetic patients met standard classification criteria for type 1 or type 2 diabetes, with glucose and C-peptide assessed by WHO-recommended methods. Donors with other autoimmune diseases or infections within the previous four weeks were excluded from participation. From each participant, 7.5 to 10 milliliters of peripheral blood were collected. LymphoPrep density separation was used to isolate PBMCs. This sample is part of a study of type 1 and type 2 diabetes patients (dated by TCRdb to about 2016). About the study as a whole: The cohort comprised about ten type 1 diabetes patients, a few type 2 diabetes patients and six or seven nondiabetic controls recruited in China. Throughout the study, CD4 or CD8 MicroBeads on MACS columns were used to positively select CD4+ and CD8+ T cells from PBMCs. A total of roughly 19 million paired-end reads was generated across the whole study. The study used high-throughput sequencing to profile TCRbeta repertoires and compare individuals with type 1 diabetes, type 2 diabetes and no diabetes. Type 2 diabetes patients were used as a disease comparison group for the type 1 diabetes patients. When approximately 20-cycle amplification was compared with approximately 27-cycle amplification, V gene usage looked similar, suggesting that primer efficiencies were similar and PCR bias was random. TCRbeta libraries were sequenced paired-end on Illumina HiSeq 2000 or MiSeq instruments.

Paper-wide results and their limitations: Type 2 diabetes and control samples had highly correlated V and J gene usage patterns, with the correlation between samples averaging roughly 0.97. Age and gender were not matched between study groups, possibly biasing interpretation. Because only a limited number of T2D and control samples were sequenced, some T1D-only HECs might also appear in more T2D or control samples. Few highly-expanded CD4+ clones, median one, were found in type 2 diabetes patients, accounting for a median about 3.9% of reads. Type 2 diabetes repertoires showed high diversity, significantly greater than type 1 diabetes repertoires in both CD4+ and CD8+ T cells.

V and J are truncated by 5 bases and 5 bases respectively, leaving an intervening sequence of 12 bases. Per the germline V gene (reference sequence), LNHDA is the CDR1 and SQIVND is the CDR2. Including the terminal cysteine and phenylalanine, the CDR3 comprises 13 residues. The entry retains the CDR3 DNA only, 39 bases that are in frame from base 1. The chain couples TRBV19 to TRBJ2-5, with TRBD1 as a weak D call on 5 bases. Input material: peripheral blood mononuclear cells (PBMCs). This clonotype was sampled from a man younger than 35 with type 2 diabetes. The CDR3 reads CASSSGFEETQYF. DNA sequence: TGTGCCAGTAGTTCAGGGTTCGAGGAGACCCAGTACTTC.